This T cell receptor (beta chain) emerged from a study of blood T cell repertoires in COVID-19. Study details: Both acute and convalescent COVID-19 samples were obtained from the United States, Italy and Spain.

Original analysis: Amplifying reference gene primers gave estimates of nucleated cell counts. Clones were read by immunoSEQ multiplex PCR, and TCRdb kept only the in-frame ones, dropping some. V, J and clone size were drawn from that table, and D and trimming were deduced from the DNA. The sample has roughly 190,000 clones; 75% to 85% are singletons. J gave up 4 bases and V 2 bases, and 16 bases lay outside the gene matches. Germline loops: CDR1 SGHAT, CDR2 FQNNGV. The CDR3 extends over 19 amino acids. This clonotype was obtained from a man in his fifties or sixties with acute or convalescent COVID-19. The chain couples TRBV11-2 to TRBJ2-3; 9 bases map to TRBD2. Material for sequencing was peripheral blood. CDR3 bases: TGTGCCAGCAGCTTAAGTTTTGGCGGGGGGGCCCGGCTTCCAGATACGCAGTATTTT. Translating gives CASSLSFGGGARLPDTQYF.